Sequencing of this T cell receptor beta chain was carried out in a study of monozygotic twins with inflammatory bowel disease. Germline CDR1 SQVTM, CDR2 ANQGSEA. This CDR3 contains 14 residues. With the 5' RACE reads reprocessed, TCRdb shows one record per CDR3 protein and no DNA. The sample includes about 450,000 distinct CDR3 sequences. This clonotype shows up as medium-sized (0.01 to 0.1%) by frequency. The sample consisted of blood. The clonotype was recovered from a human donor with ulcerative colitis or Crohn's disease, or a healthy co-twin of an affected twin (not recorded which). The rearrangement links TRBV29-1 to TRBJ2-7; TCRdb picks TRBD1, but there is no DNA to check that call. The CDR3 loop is CSVEGLSTGKGKYF.